The 8 T cell receptor beta chains listed next were all sequenced from one sample in a study of Graves' ophthalmopathy and Graves' hyperthyroidism. RNA transcripts provided the template for amplifying TCR beta CDR3 regions. HTBI primers served in a first-round RT-PCR, which a second-round multiplex PCR followed. A single record per CDR3 protein comes from TCRdb applying MiXCR to the multiplex PCR reads. The data contain about 480,000 distinct CDR3 sequences, approximately 15% of them singletons. Specimen: blood. The source is a woman aged 25-40 years with Graves' ophthalmopathy.

This clonotype has just a few counts. CDR3 region: CAWSVLAGVWETQYF. CDR3 nucleotide sequence: TGTGCCTGGAGTGTACTAGCGGGGGTCTGGGAGACCCAGTACTTC. V is TRBV30 and J is TRBJ2-5; TRBD2 matches at 11 bases. Germline lookup yields CDR1 GTSNPN and CDR2 SVGIG (reference sequence). V shed 0 bases, J shed 5 bases, and the junction held 5 bases outside the gene matches. The CDR3 has 15 residues.

This clonotype has a count of ten or more. This rearrangement joins TRBV6-1 to TRBJ2-4; a weak D match, TRBD2 (6 bases). V was cut by 3 bases and J by 9 bases, with 12 bases left in between. Germline assignment: CDR1 MNHNS and CDR2 SASEGT. This CDR3 spans 13 amino acids. DNA for the CDR3: TGTGCCAGCAGTGACGGGGCGGAGGGCATTCAGTACTTC. It codes for CASSDGAEGIQYF.

This clonotype was seen many times. The chain couples TRBV29-1 to TRBJ1-1; D call uncertain. The CDR3 length is 11 residues. Germline CDR1 SQVTM, CDR2 ANQGSEA. V lost 3 bases, J lost 2 bases, and 4 bases lay in between. The CDR3 spells CSVELNTEAFF. CDR3 DNA: TGCAGCGTTGAGTTAAACACTGAAGCTTTCTTT.

This clonotype showed up many times. This sequence joins TRBV7-8 and TRBJ1-5, with D tentatively TRBD1 (5 bases). V lost 1 base and J 0 bases, leaving 16 bases between the germline ends. Germline V gene sequence: CDR1 SGHVS, CDR2 FQNEAQ. This CDR3 is built from 18 residues. The CDR3 loop reads CASSLGGGWKNSNQPQHF. CDR3 DNA sequence: TGTGCCAGCAGCTTAGGGGGGGGATGGAAGAATAGCAATCAGCCCCAGCATTTT.

The V and J genes are TRBV19 and TRBJ1-1; 7 bases are shared with TRBD1. Germline V gene sequence: CDR1 LNHDA, CDR2 SQIVND (reference sequence). CDR3 size: 14 residues. Trimming at V came to 4 bases and at J to 6 bases, leaving 8 bases not matched to a gene. The CDR3 here is CASSNRGLDSEAFF. CDR3 in DNA: TGTGCCAGTAGTAACAGGGGTTTGGACTCTGAAGCTTTCTTT.

This clonotype was recorded many times. The chain links TRBV6-5 to TRBJ1-2; maybe TRBD1 (6 bases). This CDR3 region has 14 residues. Trimming cost V 0 bases and J 8 bases, with 13 bases left between them. Germline values: CDR1 MNHEY, CDR2 SVGAGI. Written as DNA, the CDR3 is TGTGCCAGCAGTTACTCGGGGGGGCGCCGGGGCTACACCTTC. Its protein is CASSYSGGRRGYTF.

This clonotype came up many times. The rearrangement uses TRBV9 and TRBJ1-2, with D perhaps TRBD1 (6 bases). Trimming removed 4 bases from V and 8 bases from J, with 12 bases in between. Per the germline V gene, CDR1 is SGDLS and CDR2 is YYNGEE. CDR3 size: 12 residues. The CDR3 loop reads CASSSTGLGYTF. The CDR3, as DNA: TGTGCCAGCAGCTCCACAGGGCTCGGCTACACCTTC.

The chain links TRBV20-1 to TRBJ2-5, with D unclear. The V end lost 0 bases, the J end lost 1 base, and 33 bases lay between the germline ends. The CDR3 length is 22 residues. The germline V gene encodes CDR1 DFQATT and CDR2 SNEGSKA (reference sequence). Here the CDR3 DNA reads TGCAGTGCTAGAGATCCCCTCCCTCCTGCGCGCCAAGAGTCGGGCTTCCAAGAGACCCAGTACTTC. This translates into CSARDPLPPARQESGFQETQYF.